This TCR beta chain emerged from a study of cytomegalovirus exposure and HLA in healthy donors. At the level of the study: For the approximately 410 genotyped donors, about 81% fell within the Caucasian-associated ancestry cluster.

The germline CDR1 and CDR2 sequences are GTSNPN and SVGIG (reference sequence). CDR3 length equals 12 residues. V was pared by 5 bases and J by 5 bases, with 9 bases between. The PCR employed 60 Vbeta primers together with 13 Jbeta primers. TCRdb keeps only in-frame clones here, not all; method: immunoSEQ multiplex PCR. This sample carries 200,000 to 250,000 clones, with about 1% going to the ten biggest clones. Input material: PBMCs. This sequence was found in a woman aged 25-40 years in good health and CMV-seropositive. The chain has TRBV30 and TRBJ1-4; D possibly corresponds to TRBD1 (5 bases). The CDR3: CAWSTVNEKLFF. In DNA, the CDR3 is TGTGCCTGGTCGACAGTGAATGAAAAACTGTTTTTT. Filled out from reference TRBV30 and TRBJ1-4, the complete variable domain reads SQTIHQWPATLVQPVGSPLSLECTVEGTSNPNLYWYRQAAGRGLQLLFYSVGIGQISSEVPQNLSASRPQDRQFILSSKKLLLSDSGFYLCAWSTVNEKLFFGSGTQLSVL.